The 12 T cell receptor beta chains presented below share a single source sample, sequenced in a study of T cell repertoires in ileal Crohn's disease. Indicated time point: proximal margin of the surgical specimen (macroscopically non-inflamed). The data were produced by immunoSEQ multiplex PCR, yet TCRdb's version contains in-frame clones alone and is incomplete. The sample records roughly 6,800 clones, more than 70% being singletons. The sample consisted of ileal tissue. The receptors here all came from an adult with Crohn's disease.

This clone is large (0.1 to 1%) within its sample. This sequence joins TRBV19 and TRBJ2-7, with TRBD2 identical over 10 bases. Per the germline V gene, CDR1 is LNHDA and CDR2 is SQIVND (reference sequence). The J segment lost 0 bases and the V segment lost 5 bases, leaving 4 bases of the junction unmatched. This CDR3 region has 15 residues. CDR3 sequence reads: CASSPSSGGSYEQYF. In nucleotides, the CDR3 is TGTGCCAGTAGTCCCTCTAGCGGGGGCTCCTACGAGCAGTACTTC.

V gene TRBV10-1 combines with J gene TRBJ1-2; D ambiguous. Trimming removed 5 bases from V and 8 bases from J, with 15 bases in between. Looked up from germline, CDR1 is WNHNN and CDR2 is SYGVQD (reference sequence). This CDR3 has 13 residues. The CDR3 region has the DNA TGCGCCAGCAGTCCCGGGCCCACCGCCGGCTACACCTTC. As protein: CASSPGPTAGYTF.

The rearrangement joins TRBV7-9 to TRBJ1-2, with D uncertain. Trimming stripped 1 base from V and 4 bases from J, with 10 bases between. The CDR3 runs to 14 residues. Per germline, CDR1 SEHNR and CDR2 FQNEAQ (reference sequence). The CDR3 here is CASSLDGGIYGYTF. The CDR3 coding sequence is TGTGCCAGCAGCTTAGATGGAGGGATCTATGGCTACACCTTC.

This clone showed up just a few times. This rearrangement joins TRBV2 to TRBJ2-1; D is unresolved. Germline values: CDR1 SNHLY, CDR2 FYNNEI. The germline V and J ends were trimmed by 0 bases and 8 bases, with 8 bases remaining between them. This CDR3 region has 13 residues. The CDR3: CASSEASRDEQFF. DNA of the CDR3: TGTGCCAGCAGTGAAGCTAGCCGCGATGAGCAGTTCTTC.

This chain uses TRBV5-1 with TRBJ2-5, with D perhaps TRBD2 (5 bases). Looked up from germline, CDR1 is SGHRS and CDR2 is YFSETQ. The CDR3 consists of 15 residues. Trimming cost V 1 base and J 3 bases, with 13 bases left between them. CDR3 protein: CASSLNRGGKETQYF. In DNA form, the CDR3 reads TGCGCCAGCAGCTTGAATCGCGGAGGTAAAGAGACCCAGTACTTC. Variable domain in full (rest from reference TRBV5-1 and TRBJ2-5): KAGVTQTPRYLIKTRGQQVTLSCSPISGHRSVSWYQQTPGQGLQFLFEYFSETQRNKGNFPGRFSGRQFSNSRSEMNVSTLELGDSALYLCASSLNRGGKETQYFGPGTRLLVL.

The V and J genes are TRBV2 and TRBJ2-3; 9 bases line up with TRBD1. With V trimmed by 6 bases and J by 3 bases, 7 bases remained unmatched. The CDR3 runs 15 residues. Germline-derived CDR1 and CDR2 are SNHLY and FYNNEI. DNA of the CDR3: TGTGCCAGCAGCGCGGGACAGGGCCTTACAGATACGCAGTATTTT. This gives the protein CASSAGQGLTDTQYF.

CDR3 residues: CASSPSQTVGYTF. The CDR3 DNA is TGTGCCAGCAGCCCCAGTCAGACTGTCGGCTACACCTTC. The V gene is TRBV7-3, the J gene TRBJ1-2; no reliable D call. CDR1 and CDR2 (germline): SGHTA, FQGTGA. Deletions cut 5 bases from V and 8 bases from J, with 15 bases between. CDR3 length equals 13 residues.

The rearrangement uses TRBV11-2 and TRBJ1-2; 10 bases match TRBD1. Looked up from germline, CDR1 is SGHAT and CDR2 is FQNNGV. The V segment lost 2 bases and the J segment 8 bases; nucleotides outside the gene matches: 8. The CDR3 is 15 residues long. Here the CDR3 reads CASSLPLPTGGGYTF. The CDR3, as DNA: TGTGCCAGCAGCTTACCCCTCCCGACAGGGGGCGGCTACACCTTC.

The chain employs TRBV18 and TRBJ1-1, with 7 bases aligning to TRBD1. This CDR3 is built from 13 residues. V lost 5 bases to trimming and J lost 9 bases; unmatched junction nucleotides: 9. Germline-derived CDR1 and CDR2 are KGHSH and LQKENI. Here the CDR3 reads CASSTSDRPKAFF. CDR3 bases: TGTGCCAGCTCAACCTCGGACAGGCCTAAAGCTTTCTTT.

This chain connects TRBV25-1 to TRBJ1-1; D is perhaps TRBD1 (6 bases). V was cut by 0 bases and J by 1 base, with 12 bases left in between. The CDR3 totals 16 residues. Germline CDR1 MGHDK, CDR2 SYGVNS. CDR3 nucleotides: TGTGCCAGCAGTGAATACCCTCGCAGGGGGAACACTGAAGCTTTCTTT. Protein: CASSEYPRRGNTEAFF.

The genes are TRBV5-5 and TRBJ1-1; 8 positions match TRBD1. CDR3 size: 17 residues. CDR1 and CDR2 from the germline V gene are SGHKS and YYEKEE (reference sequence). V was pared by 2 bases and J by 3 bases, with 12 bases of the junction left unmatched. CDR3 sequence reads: CASSLRQGSIPYTEAFF. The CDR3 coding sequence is TGTGCCAGCAGCTTACGACAGGGGAGTATACCCTACACTGAAGCTTTCTTT.

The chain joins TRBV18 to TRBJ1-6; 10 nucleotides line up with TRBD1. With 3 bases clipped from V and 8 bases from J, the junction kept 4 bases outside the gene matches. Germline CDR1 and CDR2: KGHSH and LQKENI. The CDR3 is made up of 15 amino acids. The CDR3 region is CASSPGTGDHSPLHF. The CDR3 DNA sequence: TGTGCCAGCTCACCTGGGACAGGGGACCATTCACCCCTCCACTTT.